Here is one T cell receptor (beta chain) with its context. The table lists this clone with a count of one. Its target antigen remains unknown. No base qualities exist here, and no much larger clone lies one base off it. The data are from a study of cytomegalovirus exposure and HLA in healthy donors (dated by TCRdb to about 2017). The study in broad terms: According to an earlier analysis of 587 of the donors, about 179 million T cells yielded 117 million unique TCR beta sequences and around 280 Gb of sequence data. An early release that covered about 640 HLA-typed donors contained around 330 gigabases of sequencing data and approximately 85 million unique TCR sequences. The genetic ancestry cluster associated with self-reported Caucasian donors included about four fifths of the roughly 400 genotyped donors. The study aimed to test whether signatures of past pathogen exposure could be identified by cataloging public T cell receptors. The study used immunosequencing to profile the T cell repertoires of hundreds of subjects and linked those repertoires to cytomegalovirus serostatus. In addition to the first cohort of 650 to 750 subjects, a separate validation cohort of 120 different subjects was used. To predict cytomegalovirus infection status, the study brought together high-throughput TCR immunosequencing, statistical association of individual TCRs with disease status, and machine learning. In a later analysis, previously published TCR beta repertoires from fewer than 750 donors were re-analyzed and high-resolution HLA genotyping was added so that TCR occurrence patterns could be studied. The later analysis used no new phenotypic data to find candidate immune exposures, relying instead on TCR beta sequences and their occurrence across donors. An earlier analysis of about 620 of the donors applied high-throughput TCR beta sequencing to assess whether each TCR beta V gene segment acted as functional or pseudogenic. Donor age, sex, ethnicity and CMV serostatus were compiled alongside the repertoire data. Genome-wide SNP genotypes for about 60% of the 666 donors were used in a later genetic analysis, which treated that subset as a discovery cohort. Every discovery cohort repertoire had been produced on one sequencing platform. HLA typing covered class I and class II loci at four-digit resolution. Typing coverage differed by locus: A, B, C, DRB1 and DQB1 were typed in about 620-630 donors, DQA1 in 522, DPA1 in 606, and DPB1 in 400 to 480. Four or five DR-DQ haplotypes were handled as single units for association and clustering because linkage in the cohort was strong. Among some 400 genotyped donors of the cohort, an average of approximately 250,000 unique TCR beta nucleotide sequences were sequenced per donor, roughly 18% of them non-productive. Here is what the overall study found, with its caveats: A later analysis found that TCR association rates varied across HLA loci, with DRB1 alleles showing the most associated TCRs and HLA-C alleles the fewest. A further reported finding was that TCR beta sequences accurately predicted the HLA-A and HLA-B alleles for most subjects in the first cohort. The authors suggested that the approach could potentially be generalized to other disease states and immunological phenotypes. Strong co-occurrence of HLA alleles, especially DR and DQ, made assigning TCR associations to individual alleles difficult. The study gave a list of roughly 150 TCR beta chains associated with cytomegalovirus. Several of the top co-occurrence clusters appeared to be linked to parvovirus B19, influenza, CMV and Epstein-Barr virus, according to a later analysis. Over 15 rarely observed V segments, including chromosome 9 orphons, were excluded from the earlier analysis of about 600 of the donors because counts were too low. In a later genetic analysis, fewer N-insertions in productive TCRs were reported among donors in an Asian-associated ancestry cluster than the roughly 700-donor mean. Linkage disequilibrium might explain the correlated functional status among segregating V segments, but an unknown experimental factor could not be ruled out. Sequencing depth was assumed to be roughly uniform across donors in the presence/absence analyses, though that assumption may not hold. In a later analysis, about 17,000 TCR beta sequences were associated with specific HLA alleles at a false discovery rate of 0.05. The classifier was reported to diagnose cytomegalovirus status with high specificity and sensitivity in both the original cohort and the validation cohort. A later analysis found that HLA-associated TCR beta chains were more clonally expanded and had lower generation probabilities than equally common non-associated chains. Because some donors lacked HLA typing at each locus, the association tests relied only on the typed subset. An association between a missense DCLRE1C variant and V-gene and J-gene trimming of TCR beta chains was found in a later genetic analysis and replicated in an independent cohort. Most TCR sequences were seen in very few donors, while some public TCRs were found in many individuals. The cohort was sequenced for TCR beta chains only, and without alpha or paired-chain data the features that could be detected were limited. In an earlier analysis of some 500 of the donors, most TCR beta V segments appeared in productive rearrangements about 87% or about 30% of the time, broadly matching IMGT annotations. Because the 87-base-pair reads could not distinguish some IMGT-functional V segments, including TRBV6-2 and TRBV6-3, those segments were excluded. A cluster of highly shared sequence variants was judged likely to be a technical artifact of the sequencing pipeline. Most CMV-associated TCR beta chains appeared to be HLA-restricted in a later analysis, and the HLA associations seemed to be driven largely by CMV exposure. A few of the identified cytomegalovirus-associated TCR beta chains were confirmed in vitro to be specific for cytomegalovirus antigens. For the cohort, immune exposure information was limited to CMV serostatus.

The cohort comprised hundreds of healthy bone marrow donors. All cohort members were sampled while nominally healthy, although unrecorded immune exposures were likely present. The donor tested CMV seropositive, placing the donor among the 290 or so seropositive members of the cohort. Every donor gave a peripheral blood sample, and the peripheral blood mononuclear cells from that sample were used for TCR beta sequencing. Genomic DNA was extracted from the blood cell samples with the Qiagen DNeasy Blood Extraction Kit. Taken from the germline V gene, the CDR1 and CDR2 loops are MGHDK and SYGVNS. The CDR3 goes from the cysteine to the phenylalanine over 16 residues. Solely the CDR3 DNA is kept, with 48 bases framed from the first base. V ends up 4 bases short and J 4 bases short, with an unmatched junction base count of 8. The library was generated by the immunoSEQ multiplex PCR assay. A mixture of 60 forward primers for TCR Vbeta segments and 13 reverse primers for TCR Jbeta segments was used in the multiplex PCR. The CDR3 region of rearranged TCR beta genes was amplified from genomic DNA with a multiplex PCR assay. Amplified TCR beta libraries were sequenced as 87-base-pair reads on the Illumina HiSeq System. Per the source publication's procedure: A later analysis tallied some 79 million unique TCR beta chains across the 666 repertoires, and around 9.9 million of those chains were shared by two or more donors. To remove PCR and sequencing errors, raw reads were error-corrected and collapsed into unique sequences using a nearest-neighbor algorithm that merged closely related sequences. Alignment of CDR3 sequences to IMGT reference sequences was used to assign V, D and J gene segments. For a sequence to be retained, a match of at least six nucleotides was required to both a V gene segment and a J gene segment. A rearrangement counted as productive if the CDR3 had no stop codons and remained in frame with V and J, and every other rearrangement counted as non-productive. CDR3 was defined according to IMGT convention as the region running from the second conserved V-encoded cysteine to the conserved J-encoded phenylalanine. The earlier analysis of about 590 of the donors excluded sequences that lacked an unambiguous match to a single V gene segment. An earlier analysis of about 600 of the donors called V segments functional above 56.7% productive rearrangements and segregating when the between-donor standard deviation exceeded 5%. A statistical classification framework was developed to diagnose cytomegalovirus status using the catalog of TCR beta chain sequences. A later analysis assigned V and J genes by comparing TCR nucleotide sequences with IMGT/GENE-DB human TR gene sequences. Using the TCRdist pipeline, a later analysis assigned CDR3 sequences along with most-parsimonious VDJ recombination scenarios. In a later analysis, every TCR beta chain was defined by the combination of its CDR3 amino acid sequence and its V-gene family, and reads without a unique V-gene family were dropped. A later analysis removed 500 to 600 highly shared, low-generation-probability nucleotide sequences to deal with suspected cross-contamination and a sequencing artifact. A later analysis calculated a clonal expansion index for each public chain from normalized within-repertoire ranks of inferred template counts. In a later analysis, generation probabilities were computed using a VDJ recombination model fitted to out-of-frame rearrangements, and the results were checked against IGoR. A later analysis scored TCR-TCR, TCR-HLA and TCR-CMV co-occurrence with hypergeometric tests, applying a repertoire-size bias correction to TCR pairs. In a later analysis, false discovery rates were estimated by permuting HLA or CMV assignments 20 times. In a later analysis, co-occurring TCRs were grouped with DBSCAN, and TCRdist sequence similarity was added when clustering was performed within HLA-allele-positive subsets. For co-occurrence clustering, repertoires with fewer than 30,000 or more than 120,000 public chains were excluded, along with roughly 5 repertoires with anomalous nucleotide sharing. Drawn from immuneACCESS, this table holds only the in-frame rearrangements with V and J called that TCRdb kept. Clones are partly lost; checked studies trace under half to an unresolved V gene and leave the rest unexplained. D and trimming come from the DNA, and the V and J calls and clone size come from that table. This sample is represented by some 110,000 clones; under 85% of them were singletons. Of the sample, 13% is held by the ten largest clones.

Sequenced: PBMCs. The sequence is built from TRBV25-1 and TRBJ1-5; 9 nucleotides in the junction match TRBD1. The source of this sequence is a woman aged 40 to 55 in good health and CMV-seropositive. The DNA is as follows: TGTGCCAGCAGTGCTGCACGACAGGGGGAAAATCAGCCCCAGCATTTT. The encoded protein is CASSAARQGENQPQHF.